This TCR beta chain stems from a study of cytomegalovirus exposure and HLA in healthy donors. Broader study findings: A list of 150 or so TCR beta chains associated with cytomegalovirus was given.

Details on this clone: Its antigen is unknown.

Clones were sequenced by immunoSEQ multiplex PCR, and TCRdb holds only the in-frame ones, with some missing. The sample contains 100,000 or so clones, 85% of which appear only once. This sequence originates from a man in his late teens or twenties in good health and CMV-seropositive. The material sequenced was PBMCs.

The CDR3 spells CASSLAGAGNQPQHF. Here the CDR3 DNA reads TGTGCCAGCAGTTTGGCAGGGGCAGGCAATCAGCCCCAGCATTTT. V and J are TRBV28 and TRBJ1-5; possible D gene TRBD1, 6 bases. Germline V gene sequence: CDR1 MDHEN, CDR2 SYDVKM. The CDR3 loop spans 15 amino acids. Trimming pared 3 bases from V and 2 bases from J, leaving 11 bases between.